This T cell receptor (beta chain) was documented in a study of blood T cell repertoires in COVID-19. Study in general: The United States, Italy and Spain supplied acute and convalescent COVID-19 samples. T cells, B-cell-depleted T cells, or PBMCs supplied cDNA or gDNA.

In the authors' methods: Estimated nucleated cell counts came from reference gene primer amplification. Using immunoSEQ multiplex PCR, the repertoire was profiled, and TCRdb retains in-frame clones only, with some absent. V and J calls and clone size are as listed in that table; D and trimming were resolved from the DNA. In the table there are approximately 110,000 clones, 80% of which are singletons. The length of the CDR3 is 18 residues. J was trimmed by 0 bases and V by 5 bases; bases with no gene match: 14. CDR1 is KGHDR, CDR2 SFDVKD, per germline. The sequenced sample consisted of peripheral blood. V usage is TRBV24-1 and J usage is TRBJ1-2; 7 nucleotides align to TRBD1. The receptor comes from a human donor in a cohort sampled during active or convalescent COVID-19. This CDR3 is CATSVPAEKGQTNYGYTF. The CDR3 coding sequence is TGTGCCACCAGTGTCCCGGCCGAAAAGGGACAGACTAACTATGGCTACACCTTC.